What follows is one T cell receptor beta chain and its context. This entry is derived from a study of shared T cell receptors in the human thymus. This table comes from immunoSEQ multiplex PCR, and its TCRdb copy is limited to in-frame clones, with some not included. The table includes hundreds of thousands of clones, 88% detected once. The V gene end was trimmed by 6 bases and the J gene end by 8 bases; junction bases not matched to a gene: 15. Germline CDR1 reads SNHLY; CDR2 reads FYNNEI. The CDR3 is 18 residues long. In addition, the sample was reused for a study of human thymus T cells.

Sequencing used thymocytes. The sequence was obtained from a boy under three years old with a congenital heart defect. This chain uses TRBV2 with TRBJ2-1; TRBD2 matches at 14 bases. This CDR3 is CASRTGTSGSGRSHEQFF. CDR3 nucleotide sequence: TGTGCCAGCAGAACCGGGACTAGCGGGAGCGGGCGGTCGCATGAGCAGTTCTTC.